The source of this TCR beta chain is a study of blood T cell repertoires in COVID-19. Background on the study: Sites across the United States, Italy and Spain contributed samples from acute and convalescent COVID-19. Sources were T cells, B-cell-depleted T cells, or PBMCs; the material itself was cDNA or gDNA.

The CDR3 is 16 residues long. V dropped 0 bases and J dropped 4 bases, with 13 bases sitting between them. Per the germline V gene, CDR1 is LGHNA and CDR2 is YSLEER. Seattle patients were enrolled during active infection and followed longitudinally. How the authors handled the data: Estimated nucleated cell counts came from reference gene primer amplification. Clones were read by immunoSEQ multiplex PCR, and TCRdb kept only the in-frame ones, dropping some. That table supplies the V and J calls and clone size; D and trimming were determined from the DNA. The sample includes about 180,000 clones, about 81% seen only once; the top ten take about 12%. This clone was recorded only once.

The clonotype originates from an elderly woman with COVID-19, enrolled during active disease. The sequenced sample consisted of peripheral blood. This sequence joins TRBV4-3 and TRBJ1-5; possibly TRBD1 for D (5 bases). The CDR3 sequence: CASSQDAGGVNQPQHF. The CDR3 DNA reads as TGCGCCAGCAGCCAAGATGCCGGGGGGGTGAATCAGCCCCAGCATTTT.